This T cell receptor beta chain stems from a study of OX40 agonist ivuxolimab in advanced cancers. Study-level findings and limits: Expanded peripheral T-cell antigen specificity went undetermined. At 0.1 to 3.0 mg/kg, CD4+ and CD8+ blood T cells expanded clonally by week 6.

The CDR3 length is 14 residues. The V and J ends lost 1 base and 4 bases respectively, with 10 bases between them. The germline CDR1 and CDR2 sequences are SEHNR and FQNEAQ (reference sequence). About this clone: Its antigen is unknown.

Profiled with immunoSEQ multiplex PCR; TCRdb holds only in-frame clones, not every one. The table shows more than 75,000 clones, with 84% occurring only once. The source was CD4+ or CD8+ T cells sorted from blood, collected in a trial of the OX40 agonist ivuxolimab. The receptor comes from an adult with an advanced solid tumor such as melanoma, head and neck, liver or kidney cancer. V usage is TRBV7-9 and J usage is TRBJ1-1; no definite D call. In DNA, the CDR3 is TGTGCCAGCAGCTTAGGGGATTTGGGCACTGAAGCTTTCTTT. Protein: CASSLGDLGTEAFF.